This TCR beta chain was sequenced during a study of CD8 T cells in ankylosing spondylitis. Overall study results and limits: Significant enrichment of disease-linked clones was reported in matched ankylosing spondylitis synovial fluid. A motif of eight highly homologous TCR beta variants was seen as apparently characteristic of ankylosing spondylitis blood. Disease-linked clones bore a CD8+ phenotype, appearing relatively rarely in peripheral blood. Existing reports had already noted some motif variants in reactive arthritis synovial fluid and blood.

Molecular-barcoded quantitative 5'-RACE produced these TCR beta libraries. TCRdb re-called the 5' RACE reads through MiXCR, storing one row per CDR3 protein. The sample yields 200,000 to 250,000 distinct CDR3 sequences, about 7.3% seen once. This clonotype was recorded at least ten times. The target antigen is unknown. Trimming left V 1 base short and J 2 bases short, with 5 bases between. There are 13 residues in the CDR3. The chain combines TRBV12-3 or TRBV12-4 with TRBJ1-2; unclear D gene. This receptor was obtained from a male donor with ankylosing spondylitis. The sample comprised blood, either unsorted or a sorted T cell fraction (not recorded which). CDR3 in DNA: TGTGCCAGCAGTTTAGGGGAGAACTATGGCTACACCTTC. It is translated as CASSLGENYGYTF.